These 27 T cell receptor beta chains were sequenced from one sample in a study of beta chain features in type 1 diabetes. Sequencing targeted expressed TCRB transcripts, as all isolated RNA had been reverse transcribed. The method was immunoSEQ multiplex PCR; TCRdb's version includes in-frame clones alone and lacks a portion of them. The table lists 500,000 to 700,000 clones, 15% to 17% of them singletons. The sample was naive CD4+ T cells from blood. The receptors were sampled from a man younger than 30 in good health.

This clone was observed a single time. This chain uses TRBV2 with TRBJ2-4; D is unclear. CDR3 length: 19 amino acids. CDR1 is SNHLY and CDR2 is FYNNEI in the germline V gene. V lost 0 bases to trimming and J lost 0 bases, with 18 bases between them. This CDR3 reads CASSEAQPRPDLAKNIQYF. In nucleotides, the CDR3 is TGTGCCAGCAGTGAAGCGCAACCAAGGCCAGATCTAGCCAAAAACATTCAGTACTTC.

The J gene is TRBJ1-2, the V gene TRBV6-5; 7 bases agree with TRBD1. Germline V gene data show CDR1 as MNHEY and CDR2 as SVGAGI. CDR3 length: 14 residues. V was pared by 2 bases and J by 5 bases, with 5 bases of the junction left unmatched. Here the CDR3 reads CASSYRTGQYGYTF. CDR3 DNA sequence: TGTGCCAGCAGTTACCGGACAGGCCAATATGGCTACACCTTC.

This chain connects TRBV21-1 to TRBJ2-1; TRBD2 is the table's D call and was not checked against the DNA. TRBV21-1 is annotated as a pseudogene. The CDR3 has 16 residues. The CDR3 is CASSYAQRGGVNEQFF. CDR3 bases: TGTGCCAGCAGCTATGCTCAGCGGGGGGGCGTGAATGAGCAGTTCTTC.

This clone showed up just a few times. V usage is TRBV9 and J usage is TRBJ2-1; D may be TRBD2 (7 bases). The germline gives CDR1 SGDLS, CDR2 YYNGEE. The CDR3 covers 17 residues. Trimming pared 0 bases from V and 2 bases from J, leaving 15 bases between. The CDR3 nucleotides are TGTGCCAGCAGCGTAGGAACAGGGAGCGGGGCCTACAATGAGCAGTTCTTC. Amino acid sequence: CASSVGTGSGAYNEQFF.

This rearrangement joins TRBV7-2 to TRBJ2-5; D may match TRBD1 or TRBD2 (5 bases each). V gave up 4 bases and J gave up 4 bases, with 10 bases separating them. The CDR3 runs to 13 residues. CDR1 and CDR2 from the germline V gene are SGHTA and FQGNSA. The CDR3 protein is CASSSRGGETQYF. The CDR3 DNA sequence: TGTGCCAGCAGCTCGAGGGGTGGAGAGACCCAGTACTTC.

The sample holds a few counts of this clone. The chain is built from TRBV5-1 and TRBJ2-5; the D gene could be TRBD1 or TRBD2 (5 bases each). Germline values: CDR1 SGHRS, CDR2 YFSETQ. V lost 7 bases to trimming and J lost 3 bases, with 13 bases between them. The CDR3 contains 13 residues. Here the CDR3 DNA reads TGCGCCAGCTACGAGGGGACCAAAGAGACCCAGTACTTC. Residues: CASYEGTKETQYF.

The chain has TRBV19 and TRBJ2-5; D ambiguous. This CDR3 region has 13 residues. Germline V lookup: CDR1 LNHDA, CDR2 SQIVND (reference sequence). Trimming stripped 6 bases from V and 4 bases from J, with 12 bases between. In DNA, the CDR3 is TGTGCCAGTAGCCCCAACCACCGAGAGACCCAGTACTTC. It specifies CASSPNHRETQYF.

This clone was counted between two and nine times. The genes are TRBV14 and TRBJ2-7; D possibly uses TRBD1 or TRBD2 (5 bases each). This CDR3 spans 13 amino acids. V lost 6 bases and J 1 base, leaving 10 bases between the germline ends. The germline CDR1 and CDR2 sequences are SGHDN and FVKESK. The CDR3, as DNA: TGTGCCAGCAGGGGGGAGAGGTCCTACGAGCAGTACTTC. Protein product: CASRGERSYEQYF.

Only a few counts were recorded for this clone. The chain is built from TRBV11-3 and TRBJ2-1; the D is unclear. CDR1 and CDR2 from the germline V gene are SGHNT and YENEEA. This CDR3 has 12 amino acids. Trimming took off 2 bases at V and 10 bases at J, with 9 bases between the two ends. The CDR3 nucleotides are TGTGCCAGCAGCTTAAGGTTTGGGGAGCAGTTCTTC. Translated, it gives CASSLRFGEQFF.

J is TRBJ2-3 and V is TRBV7-9, with D perhaps matching TRBD1 (5 bases). The CDR3 has 15 amino acids. V shed 5 bases and J shed 0 bases, with 12 bases lying between them. CDR1 is SEHNR and CDR2 is FQNEAQ in the germline V gene (reference sequence). CDR3 in amino acids: CASSPQGPSTDTQYF. CDR3 DNA sequence: TGTGCCAGCAGCCCCCAGGGCCCTAGCACAGATACGCAGTATTTT.

The chain combines TRBV4-2 with TRBJ2-1, with 7 bases matching TRBD2. Germline V gives CDR1 LGHNA, CDR2 YNFKEQ. The CDR3 covers 15 residues. With V trimmed by 3 bases and J by 2 bases, 4 bases remained unmatched. DNA of the CDR3: TGTGCCAGCAGCCAGAAGCGGGATGCCTACAATGAGCAGTTCTTC. Encoded protein: CASSQKRDAYNEQFF.

This sequence joins TRBV28 and TRBJ2-7; D tentatively fits TRBD1 or TRBD2 (5 bases each). CDR3 size: 15 residues. Trimming shortened V by 0 bases and J by 6 bases, and 15 bases separated the two germline ends. Germline loops: CDR1 MDHEN, CDR2 SYDVKM. CDR3 DNA: TGTGCCAGCAGTTTATGGAGGGGTAGCCCCCTCGAGCAGTACTTC. Residues: CASSLWRGSPLEQYF.

This clone was seen a few times. The rearrangement joins TRBV18 to TRBJ2-7, with 7 bases lining up with TRBD1. Germline V gene data show CDR1 as KGHSH and CDR2 as LQKENI. V trimming: 1 base; J trimming: 1 base; junction bases outside the gene matches: 4. The CDR3 has 15 residues. The CDR3 is CASSPLGTASYEQYF. CDR3 DNA: TGTGCCAGCTCACCACTCGGGACAGCATCCTACGAGCAGTACTTC. Based on the CDR3 plus reference TRBV18 and TRBJ2-7, the full variable domain is NAGVMQNPRHLVRRRGQEARLRCSPMKGHSHVYWYRQLPEEGLKFMVYLQKENIIDESGMPKERFSAEFPKEGPSILRIQQVVRGDSAAYFCASSPLGTASYEQYFGPGTRLTVT.

This clone was detected only once. The chain employs TRBV28 and TRBJ1-1; tentative D call: TRBD1 (5 bases). Trimming cost V 3 bases and J 5 bases, with 13 bases left between them. The CDR3 is made up of 14 amino acids. Germline V gene data show CDR1 as MDHEN and CDR2 as SYDVKM. The CDR3 protein is CASSFRWGQTEAFF. The CDR3 DNA is TGTGCCAGCAGTTTTCGTTGGGGCCAGACTGAAGCTTTCTTT. Variable domain in full (rest from reference TRBV28 and TRBJ1-1): DVKVTQSSRYLVKRTGEKVFLECVQDMDHENMFWYRQDPGLGLRLIYFSYDVKMKEKGDIPEGYSVSREKKERFSLILESASTNQTSMYLCASSFRWGQTEAFFGQGTRLTVV.

This clone was seen a handful of times. The J gene is TRBJ2-7, the V gene TRBV29-1, with D possibly TRBD1 on 5 matching bases. The V and J ends lost 7 bases and 0 bases respectively, with 13 bases between them. The CDR3 has 13 amino acids. Germline V gene sequence: CDR1 SQVTM, CDR2 ANQGSEA. In DNA, the CDR3 is TGCAGCGGTAGACAGTCAAGCTCCTACGAGCAGTACTTC. It translates to CSGRQSSSYEQYF.

As for this clone: A much larger clone lies one base from this, so it may be a read error. The chain combines TRBV7-8 with TRBJ2-5; TRBD2 aligns across 12 bases. The CDR3 runs to 15 residues. J gave up 1 base and V 5 bases, and 2 bases lay outside the gene matches. The germline V gene encodes CDR1 SGHVS and CDR2 FQNEAQ. This chain's CDR3 is CASSPGLAGQETQYF. In DNA form, the CDR3 reads TGTGCCAGCAGCCCGGGACTAGCGGGCCAAGAGACCCAGTACTTC. The variable domain in full, with the rest retrieved from reference TRBV7-8 and TRBJ2-5, is GAGVSQSPRYKVAKRGQDVALRCDPISGHVSLFWYQQALGQGPEFLTYFQNEAQLDKSGLPSDRFFAERPEGSVSTLKIQRTQQEDSAVYLCASSPGLAGQETQYFGPGTRLLVL.

There are a few counts of this clone. This chain connects TRBV9 to TRBJ2-2; D might be TRBD2 (5 bases). Trimming removed 4 bases at V and 1 base at J, with 14 bases between. The CDR3 contains 16 residues. Germline CDR1 is SGDLS and CDR2 is YYNGEE. CDR3 sequence (DNA): TGTGCCAGCAGCTCCTTTGAGCGGAAGAACACCGGGGAGCTGTTTTTT. It is translated as CASSSFERKNTGELFF.

V usage is TRBV28 and J usage is TRBJ2-7, with 8 bases lining up with TRBD1. The V gene's germline CDR1 is MDHEN and CDR2 SYDVKM. The CDR3 loop spans 16 amino acids. After removal of 5 bases from V and 1 base from J, the junction contained 10 bases not matched to a gene. The DNA for the CDR3 is TGTGCCAGCAGTCTCGGGCCGGACAGGGCTTCCTACGAGCAGTACTTC. Amino acids: CASSLGPDRASYEQYF.

This clone was detected a few times. The chain is built from TRBV4-3 and TRBJ2-2; D possibly corresponds to TRBD2 (5 bases). Germline CDR1 LGHNA, CDR2 YSLEER. The CDR3 loop spans 19 amino acids. V lost 1 base and J lost 2, with 20 bases in between. The CDR3: CASSQGGAAIIFNTGELFF. As DNA, the CDR3 is TGCGCCAGCAGCCAAGGAGGAGCGGCGATAATTTTTAACACCGGGGAGCTGTTTTTT.

In this sample, this clone turned up a few times. The chain links TRBV4-1 to TRBJ2-7; 7 bases are a match to TRBD1. CDR1 and CDR2 (germline): MGHRA, YSYEKL. With V trimmed by 0 bases and J by 3 bases, 14 bases remained unmatched. The CDR3 length is 18 residues. The CDR3 DNA sequence: TGCGCCAGCAGCCAAGAAGGGGGCTCGGCCTATGCCCACTACGAGCAGTACTTC. Its protein is CASSQEGGSAYAHYEQYF.

The chain recombines TRBV4-1 with TRBJ1-1; D unresolved. The germline V gene has CDR1 MGHRA and CDR2 YSYEKL. V lost 0 bases to trimming and J lost 5 bases, with 16 bases between them. CDR3 size: 16 residues. The CDR3 sequence is CASSQEAVSGRTEAFF. As DNA, the CDR3 is TGCGCCAGCAGCCAAGAGGCTGTGAGTGGGAGAACTGAAGCTTTCTTT.

The chain combines TRBV30 with TRBJ1-2, with D maybe TRBD1 (5 bases). In germline, CDR1 is GTSNPN, CDR2 SVGIG (reference sequence). The CDR3 runs to 15 residues. With 1 base removed from V and 4 bases from J, the gap between germline ends came to 16 bases. The CDR3 is CAWSGAGRGIYGYTF. The CDR3, as DNA: TGTGCCTGGAGTGGGGCAGGGAGGGGAATCTATGGCTACACCTTC.

The chain employs TRBV7-8 and TRBJ2-2; D may be TRBD2 (5 bases). The CDR3 totals 15 residues. The germline gives CDR1 SGHVS, CDR2 FQNEAQ. Trimming left V 5 bases short and J 2 bases short, with 12 bases between. The chain's CDR3 is CASSPLRGNTGELFF. Written as DNA, the CDR3 is TGTGCCAGCAGCCCTCTCCGGGGTAACACCGGGGAGCTGTTTTTT. The entire variable domain, with the rest obtained from reference TRBV7-8 and TRBJ2-2, is as follows: GAGVSQSPRYKVAKRGQDVALRCDPISGHVSLFWYQQALGQGPEFLTYFQNEAQLDKSGLPSDRFFAERPEGSVSTLKIQRTQQEDSAVYLCASSPLRGNTGELFFGEGSRLTVL.

This clone was seen more than once but under ten times. The chain links TRBV7-2 to TRBJ1-5; a weak D match, TRBD1 (5 bases). Germline-derived CDR1 and CDR2 are SGHTA and FQGNSA. Trimming took 5 bases from V and 5 from J, leaving 16 bases between them. This CDR3 spans 15 amino acids. The CDR3 DNA reads TGTGCCAGCAGCCGGGTTACGGGGGGGGATCAGCCCCAGCATTTT. Amino acid sequence: CASSRVTGGDQPQHF.

This clone occurred a few times. This chain uses TRBV30 with TRBJ1-3; TRBD1 aligns across 11 bases. The CDR3 sequence is 14 residues long. Trimming cost V 3 bases and J 7 bases; bases outside gene matches: 5. Germline V CDR1 and CDR2: GTSNPN, SVGIG (reference sequence). The CDR3 loop is CAWRDRGQSNTIYF. As DNA, the CDR3 is TGTGCCTGGAGGGACAGGGGGCAGAGTAACACCATATATTTT.

The sample holds a few counts of this clone. V usage is TRBV9 and J usage is TRBJ2-7; possible D gene TRBD1, 5 bases. The length of the CDR3 is 15 residues. Germline values: CDR1 SGDLS, CDR2 YYNGEE. Trimming stripped 2 bases from V and 2 bases from J, with 14 bases between. The CDR3 DNA is TGTGCCAGCAGCGTGTTGGCAGTGACAGCCTACGAGCAGTACTTC. Residues: CASSVLAVTAYEQYF.

The chain joins TRBV4-3 to TRBJ2-5; TRBD1 aligns across 7 bases. V lost 4 bases to trimming and J lost 5 bases; unmatched junction nucleotides: 4. This CDR3 has 13 amino acids. CDR1 and CDR2 from the germline V gene are LGHNA and YSLEER. DNA of the CDR3: TGCGCCAGCAGCCGACAGGGCCGGGAGACCCAGTACTTC. It translates to CASSRQGRETQYF.